Each of the 19 T cell receptor beta chains below was sequenced from the same sample in a study of T cell clonotyping in hematopoietic cell transplantation. Sequencing was performed with immunoSEQ multiplex PCR; in TCRdb, only in-frame clones are kept and a portion is missing. The data hold 50,000 or so clones, with about four fifths observed a single time. Time point specified: recipient sample about 28 days before transplant, after cytoreduction. The sequences come from peripheral blood mononuclear cells, collected before stem cell transplant. The receptors stem from a man between 60 and 75 years old with myelodysplastic syndrome. Some clones in this sample may be carry-over from other donors' samples.

This clone was detected a few times. The V call is TRBV4-3, the J call TRBJ1-1, with D hard to call. The CDR3 totals 17 residues. Trimming removed 1 base from V and 1 base from J, with 16 bases in between. Germline assignment: CDR1 LGHNA and CDR2 YSLEER. The DNA for the CDR3 is TGCGCCAGCAGCCAAGGGCCCCCCACGAAGGGGAACACTGAAGCTTTCTTT. Amino acids: CASSQGPPTKGNTEAFF.

Here the CDR3 DNA reads TGTGCCAGCAGGGAGGTAGGGACAGCAACCAAAGAGACCCAGTACTTC. Translated: CASREVGTATKETQYF. This chain uses TRBV2 with TRBJ2-5, with 7 positions matching TRBD1. The CDR3 is made up of 16 amino acids. Germline trimming cut 6 bases from V and 3 bases from J; bases unmatched to any gene: 13. Germline V CDR1 and CDR2: SNHLY, FYNNEI.

On this clone itself: The sample holds other DNA sequences that translate to the same CDR3. V is TRBV28 and J is TRBJ2-2, with 7 bases matching TRBD1. This CDR3 has 16 residues. With 6 bases clipped from V and 6 bases from J, the junction kept 13 bases outside the gene matches. CDR1 and CDR2 from the germline V gene are MDHEN and SYDVKM. CDR3 sequence: CASRGTETAWAGELFF. CDR3 bases: TGTGCCAGCAGGGGGACAGAAACAGCTTGGGCCGGGGAGCTGTTTTTT.

In its sample, this clone was seen once. The genes are TRBV7-2 and TRBJ2-7, with D tentatively TRBD2 (5 bases). The germline V gene encodes CDR1 SGHTA and CDR2 FQGNSA. V was cut by 1 base and J by 3 bases, with 7 bases left in between. The length of the CDR3 is 13 residues. The CDR3 DNA reads TGTGCCAGCAGCTTAGAGCGGCTCTACGAGCAGTACTTC. Translating gives CASSLERLYEQYF.

This chain links TRBV5-1 with TRBJ2-2; perhaps TRBD1 as D (6 bases). In germline, CDR1 is SGHRS, CDR2 YFSETQ. The germline V and J ends were trimmed by 1 base and 7 bases, with 14 bases remaining between them. The CDR3 extends over 15 amino acids. CDR3: CASSLSGQSGGELFF. CDR3 in DNA: TGCGCCAGCAGCTTGTCCGGACAGAGCGGCGGGGAGCTGTTTTTT.

The chain links TRBV30 to TRBJ1-5; 9 bases map to TRBD1. The V segment lost 3 bases and the J segment 5 bases; nucleotides outside the gene matches: 2. Germline lookup yields CDR1 GTSNPN and CDR2 SVGIG (reference sequence). The CDR3 has 13 amino acids. CDR3 bases: TGTGCCTGGAGCAGACAGGGGGATCAGCCCCAGCATTTT. Translating it yields CAWSRQGDQPQHF.

The chain uses TRBV20-1 and TRBJ1-1; D is unclear. Germline V gene data show CDR1 as DFQATT and CDR2 as SNEGSKA (reference sequence). This CDR3 is built from 10 residues. V was cut by 6 bases and J by 2 bases, with 4 bases left in between. CDR3 sequence reads: CSALNTEAFF. The CDR3, as DNA: TGCAGTGCCCTTAACACTGAAGCTTTCTTT.

This clone has just one count. The chain carries TRBV15 and TRBJ2-6, with 10 bases that match TRBD1. V shed 3 bases, J shed 2 bases, and the junction held 4 bases outside the gene matches. CDR3 size: 17 residues. The V gene's germline CDR1 is LNHNV and CDR2 YYDKDF (reference sequence). The CDR3, as DNA: TGTGCCACCAGCAGGGACAGGGGGGCCGCTGGGGCCAACGTCCTGACTTTC. Protein product: CATSRDRGAAGANVLTF. Full variable domain (missing parts from reference TRBV15 and TRBJ2-6): DAMVIQNPRYQVTQFGKPVTLSCSQTLNHNVMYWYQQKSSQAPKLLFHYYDKDFNNEADTPDNFQSRRPNTSFCFLDIRSPGLGDTAMYLCATSRDRGAAGANVLTFGAGSRLTVL.

The table lists this clone with a count of one. CDR3 bases: TGTGCCAGCAGGAGCGGGGGGGTGATCAATGAGCAGTTCTTC. Its translation is CASRSGGVINEQFF. This rearrangement joins TRBV28 to TRBJ2-1; TRBD2 matches 10 bases. Germline V gene data show CDR1 as MDHEN and CDR2 as SYDVKM. The trim removed 6 bases at V and 6 bases at J, leaving 5 bases unmatched. This CDR3 is built from 14 residues.

The chain joins TRBV19 to TRBJ2-3, with 13 positions matching TRBD2. Germline V CDR1 and CDR2: LNHDA, SQIVND (reference sequence). Trimming at V came to 5 bases and at J to 0 bases, leaving 8 bases not matched to a gene. CDR3 length equals 18 residues. In DNA, the CDR3 is TGTGCCAGTAGTGGAGGACTAGCGGGGGCTCCTAGCACAGATACGCAGTATTTT. As protein: CASSGGLAGAPSTDTQYF.

In its sample, this clone was seen a few times. The chain uses TRBV5-8 and TRBJ1-2, with D possibly being TRBD1 (5 bases). CDR3 size: 15 residues. CDR1 and CDR2 (germline): SGHTS, YDEGEE. With 0 bases removed from V and 0 bases from J, the gap between germline ends came to 9 bases. CDR3 residues: CASSLGGAANYGYTF. The CDR3 coding sequence is TGTGCCAGCAGCTTGGGAGGGGCAGCTAACTATGGCTACACCTTC.

The V and J genes are TRBV30 and TRBJ1-1; D possibly corresponds to TRBD1 (6 bases). The germline V gene has CDR1 GTSNPN and CDR2 SVGIG (reference sequence). The CDR3 length is 14 residues. Trimming removed 2 bases at V and 2 bases at J, with 12 bases between. The CDR3 DNA follows: TGTGCCTGGAGTACGTGGACAGCCAACACTGAAGCTTTCTTT. This gives the protein CAWSTWTANTEAFF.

The sample holds a few counts of this clone. The rearrangement joins TRBV7-8 to TRBJ1-5, with 7 bases fitting TRBD1. Germline assignment: CDR1 SGHVS and CDR2 FQNEAQ. The ends lost 3 bases at V and 4 bases at J; junction bases unmatched: 9. The CDR3 runs to 16 residues. As DNA, the CDR3 is TGTGCCAGCAGCTTTAGGAATAGGGGGCAGAATCAGCCCCAGCATTTT. Its translation is CASSFRNRGQNQPQHF.

The chain combines TRBV5-1 with TRBJ1-1; 8 nucleotides agree with TRBD1. V lost 4 bases and J lost 7; bases outside the gene matches: 6. The CDR3 length is 13 residues. Germline CDR1 SGHRS, CDR2 YFSETQ. As DNA, the CDR3 is TGCGCCAGCAGCCAACAGGGGGTGGGTGAAGCTTTCTTT. Translated: CASSQQGVGEAFF.

CDR3 nucleotide sequence: TGTGCCAGCAGCTTGGAGAGGGGTATACCGGAGCAAGAGACCCAGTACTTC. The encoded protein is CASSLERGIPEQETQYF. The chain couples TRBV5-8 to TRBJ2-5; D may correspond to TRBD1 or TRBD2 (5 bases each). The germline CDR1 and CDR2 sequences are SGHTS and YDEGEE. V lost 0 bases, J lost 2 bases, and 17 bases lay in between. CDR3 length: 17 amino acids.

This sequence joins TRBV5-3 and TRBJ2-7; the D call may be TRBD1 or TRBD2 (5 bases each). TRBV5-3 is sorted into the ORF group, with uncertain function. This CDR3 contains 16 residues. Trimming shortened V by 0 bases and J by 2 bases, and 15 bases separated the two germline ends. CDR3 protein: CARSLARDPSTYEQYF. CDR3 in DNA: TGTGCCAGAAGCTTGGCCCGGGACCCTAGTACCTACGAGCAGTACTTC.

The rearrangement joins TRBV7-6 to TRBJ2-5; tentative D call: TRBD1 (5 bases). V was clipped by 3 bases and J by 5 bases, with 16 bases between them. Germline V gene sequence: CDR1 SGHVS, CDR2 FNYEAQ. The CDR3 sequence is 15 residues long. For the CDR3, the DNA is TGTGCCAGCAGCTTTAGACAGTCGTTGGGGGAGACCCAGTACTTC. It is translated as CASSFRQSLGETQYF.

This clone was detected once. The chain is built from TRBV19 and TRBJ1-5; the match to TRBD1 covers 7 bases. J lost 3 bases, V lost 10 bases, and 9 bases had no gene match. Germline CDR1 LNHDA, CDR2 SQIVND (reference sequence). The CDR3 covers 14 residues. The CDR3: CATGPTGNNQPQHF. The CDR3 bases are TGTGCCACCGGGCCGACAGGGAACAATCAGCCCCAGCATTTT. Complete variable domain (other parts from reference TRBV19 and TRBJ1-5): DGGITQSPKYLFRKEGQNVTLSCEQNLNHDAMYWYRQDPGQGLRLIYYSQIVNDFQKGDIAEGYSVSREKKESFPLTVTSAQKNPTAFYLCATGPTGNNQPQHFGDGTRLSIL.

The J gene is TRBJ1-2, the V gene TRBV28; the D is unclear. The CDR3 loop spans 14 amino acids. V lost 10 bases, J lost 4 bases, and 19 bases lay in between. Germline V gene data show CDR1 as MDHEN and CDR2 as SYDVKM. CDR3 in DNA: TGTGCCATCAGGAAGGAACTCCCAGGCTATGGCTACACCTTC. It is translated as CAIRKELPGYGYTF.